This note documents a single TCR beta chain sequence. Its target is not known. After removal of 4 bases from V and 0 bases from J, the junction contained 5 bases not matched to a gene. This CDR3 is 15 amino acids long. Germline V CDR1 and CDR2: SGDLS, YYNGEE. This entry comes from a study of cytotoxic CD8 clonotypes in ibrutinib-treated CLL. As for the study in general: Partial responses totalled approximately 24 and complete responses 2; after median roughly 71 months, approximately 15 remained remitted and approximately twelve progressed. General study findings and limits: Clonality increased with ibrutinib response but returned toward baseline at progression. Public clonotypes were rare and shrank or held steady on treatment.

Measured with immunoSEQ multiplex PCR; TCRdb has only the in-frame clones, and not every one. Seen here are roughly 53,000 clones, roughly 58% observed once, and the top ten hold 20% to 30%. The chain carries TRBV9 and TRBJ2-3, with TRBD2 matching 7 bases. The receptor was isolated from a human donor with chronic lymphocytic leukemia. The material was PBMCs, obtained at disease progression, from a patient treated with ibrutinib. CDR3 sequence (DNA): TGTGCCAGCAGCTACGGAGCGGGAAGCACAGATACGCAGTATTTT. It encodes CASSYGAGSTDTQYF.